These 25 T cell receptor beta chains were sequenced from one sample in a study of blood T cell repertoires in COVID-19. The method was immunoSEQ multiplex PCR; TCRdb's version includes in-frame clones alone and lacks a portion of them. This sample yields 200,000 to 300,000 clones, of which about 80% are seen a single time; about 2% belongs to the top ten. The sequenced material came from peripheral blood. The source is a man aged 30-40 years who had recovered from COVID-19.

The J gene is TRBJ2-2, the V gene TRBV18, with D perhaps TRBD2 (6 bases). CDR1 is KGHSH and CDR2 is LQKENI in the germline V gene. The CDR3 is made up of 15 amino acids. Between the trimmed V and J ends, which lost 5 bases and 7 bases, there was a span of 17 bases. CDR3 amino acids: CASSSTGAVVGELFF. CDR3 in DNA: TGTGCCAGCTCAAGTACGGGAGCTGTGGTCGGGGAGCTGTTTTTT.

This rearrangement joins TRBV4-2 to TRBJ2-1, with 9 bases identical to TRBD2. The CDR3 spans 19 residues. Germline-derived CDR1 and CDR2 are LGHNA and YNFKEQ. J was trimmed by 5 bases and V by 0 bases; bases with no gene match: 14. CDR3 in DNA: TGTGCCAGCAGCCAAGATAGGGCGGGGGGGTTCCCCGACCACAATGAGCAGTTCTTC. Its translation is CASSQDRAGGFPDHNEQFF.

V is TRBV28 and J is TRBJ2-5; 14 bases agree with TRBD2. CDR1 and CDR2 (germline): MDHEN, SYDVKM. J was trimmed by 5 bases and V by 6 bases; bases with no gene match: 2. The CDR3 length is 14 residues. As DNA, the CDR3 is TGTGCCAGCAGGACTAGCGGGGGGGCGGAGACCCAGTACTTC. Translated: CASRTSGGAETQYF.

J is TRBJ2-7 and V is TRBV18, with TRBD1 identical over 8 bases. Germline values: CDR1 KGHSH, CDR2 LQKENI. This CDR3 spans 14 amino acids. V trimming: 5 bases; J trimming: 4 bases; junction bases outside the gene matches: 7. CDR3 in DNA: TGTGCCAGCTCATTGGCCGGGACAGGTTACGAGCAGTACTTC. Translation gives CASSLAGTGYEQYF.

The J gene is TRBJ1-4, the V gene TRBV5-8; D ambiguous. The germline CDR1 and CDR2 sequences are SGHTS and YDEGEE. The CDR3 is 19 amino acids. Trimming removed 4 bases at V and 3 bases at J, with 25 bases between. The CDR3, as DNA: TGTGCCAGCAGCCCATCGGACCGCTACCAAGGAGGGTCTAATGAAAAACTGTTTTTT. As protein: CASSPSDRYQGGSNEKLFF. The full variable domain, with the rest looked up from reference TRBV5-8 and TRBJ1-4, is EAGVTQSPTHLIKTRGQQATLRCSPISGHTSVYWYQQALGLGLQFLLWYDEGEERNRGNFPPRFSGRQFPNYSSELNVNALELEDSALYLCASSPSDRYQGGSNEKLFFGSGTQLSVL.

This rearrangement joins TRBV19 to TRBJ2-7, with D perhaps matching TRBD1 (6 bases). Trimming cost V 5 bases and J 1 base, with 12 bases left between them. CDR1 LNHDA and CDR2 SQIVND come from the germline V gene (reference sequence). The CDR3 is 14 amino acids. CDR3 sequence reads: CASSFQGRSYEQYF. The CDR3 DNA sequence: TGTGCCAGTAGTTTCCAGGGGCGATCCTACGAGCAGTACTTC.

The chain combines TRBV5-4 with TRBJ1-2; no definite D call. From germline, CDR1 is SGHNT and CDR2 YYREEE (reference sequence). This CDR3 comprises 15 residues. V lost 2 bases and J lost 1, with 12 bases in between. Written as DNA, the CDR3 is TGTGCCAGCAGCTTTTGGCAGCGGAATAACTATGGCTACACCTTC. It encodes CASSFWQRNNYGYTF.

The chain carries TRBV18 and TRBJ2-1, with TRBD2 matching 12 bases. The germline gives CDR1 KGHSH, CDR2 LQKENI. The CDR3 consists of 17 residues. V was pared by 3 bases and J by 14 bases, with 17 bases of the junction left unmatched. The CDR3 DNA sequence: TGTGCCAGCTCACCGAGCCAGCTAGCGGGGGGGCCGATAGGAAAGTTCTTC. Its translation: CASSPSQLAGGPIGKFF.

The chain couples TRBV11-2 to TRBJ1-6, with D possibly TRBD1 on 6 matching bases. Trimming shortened V by 6 bases and J by 13 bases, and 16 bases separated the two germline ends. Per germline, CDR1 SGHAT and CDR2 FQNNGV. The CDR3 runs to 13 residues. In nucleotides, the CDR3 is TGTGCCAGCAGAACCCGGACAGATACCCCCCTCCACTTT. It yields the protein CASRTRTDTPLHF.

DNA of the CDR3: TGCGCCAGCAGCCAAGAAGGCGGGGGGGCCCGCTGGTTCTTC. Its protein product is CASSQEGGGARWFF. The J gene is TRBJ2-1, the V gene TRBV4-1; 9 bases line up with TRBD2. Germline CDR1 and CDR2: MGHRA and YSYEKL. The CDR3 is 14 amino acids. After removal of 0 bases from V and 15 bases from J, the junction contained 9 bases not matched to a gene.

The chain recombines TRBV2 with TRBJ2-7; tentative D call: TRBD1 (6 bases). In germline, CDR1 is SNHLY, CDR2 FYNNEI. The CDR3 runs 17 residues. The V end lost 3 bases, the J end lost 3 bases, and 21 bases lay between the germline ends. The CDR3 here is CASSDPRQKKGGYEQYF. The CDR3, as DNA: TGTGCCAGCAGTGACCCCCGTCAGAAGAAAGGGGGCTACGAGCAGTACTTC.

This chain connects TRBV9 to TRBJ1-1, with a possible D match to TRBD1 (6 bases). Germline V CDR1 and CDR2: SGDLS, YYNGEE. CDR3 length: 14 amino acids. V was cut by 3 bases and J by 2 bases, with 11 bases left in between. The CDR3 DNA reads as TGTGCCAGCAGCGGCAGGACAGACAACACTGAAGCTTTCTTT. Translating gives CASSGRTDNTEAFF. Together with reference TRBV9 and TRBJ1-1, the CDR3 gives the full variable domain: DSGVTQTPKHLITATGQRVTLRCSPRSGDLSVYWYQQSLDQGLQFLIQYYNGEERAKGNILERFSAQQFPDLHSELNLSSLELGDSALYFCASSGRTDNTEAFFGQGTRLTVV.

A single count supports this clone. V and J are TRBV9 and TRBJ2-1, with D possibly matching TRBD1 (6 bases). CDR3 size: 12 residues. Per the germline V gene, CDR1 is SGDLS and CDR2 is YYNGEE. Trimming took off 4 bases at V and 4 bases at J, with 6 bases between the two ends. The CDR3 nucleotides read TGTGCCAGCAGCCAGGGGTACAATGAGCAGTTCTTC. Translation: CASSQGYNEQFF.

The V and J genes are TRBV15 and TRBJ2-1, with 10 positions matching TRBD2. With V trimmed by 5 bases and J by 6 bases, 10 bases remained unmatched. The CDR3 has 16 residues. Per germline, CDR1 LNHNV and CDR2 YYDKDF (reference sequence). The CDR3 reads CATSQVMKRGGNEQFF. The DNA of the CDR3 is TGTGCCACCAGCCAAGTCATGAAGCGGGGGGGCAATGAGCAGTTCTTC.

This rearrangement joins TRBV15 to TRBJ2-1, with 10 bases that match TRBD2. V dropped 0 bases and J dropped 6; count of bases not matched to a gene: 2. CDR1 and CDR2 from the germline V gene are LNHNV and YYDKDF (reference sequence). This CDR3 contains 15 residues. The chain's CDR3 is CATSREAGGPNEQFF. DNA for the CDR3: TGTGCCACCAGCAGAGAAGCGGGGGGGCCCAATGAGCAGTTCTTC.

This chain uses TRBV24-1 with TRBJ2-3, with 10 bases aligning to TRBD2. Germline CDR1 is KGHDR and CDR2 is SFDVKD. The CDR3 contains 13 residues. Trimming took 5 bases from V and 10 from J; bases not matched to a gene: 5. The CDR3 bases are TGTGCCACCAGTGGGCTAGCGGGGGTTTCGCAGTATTTT. Protein product: CATSGLAGVSQYF.

A word on this clone: The junction departs from germline at one end; a sequencing error may be responsible. The chain is built from TRBV28 and TRBJ2-1, with D perhaps TRBD1 (5 bases). This CDR3 has 12 residues. Germline CDR1 is MDHEN and CDR2 is SYDVKM. This CDR3 reads CASRQRGNGQFF. DNA for the CDR3: TGTGCCAGCAGACAAAGGGGAAATGGGCAGTTCTTC.

The chain couples TRBV2 to TRBJ2-2; no clear D gene. The CDR3 totals 15 residues. V lost 4 bases to trimming and J lost 0 bases, with 9 bases between them. Germline V gene data show CDR1 as SNHLY and CDR2 as FYNNEI. For the CDR3, the DNA is TGTGCCAGCAGTGTCACAGCCACGAACACCGGGGAGCTGTTTTTT. Protein sequence: CASSVTATNTGELFF.

V usage is TRBV7-9 and J usage is TRBJ1-1; 7 bases line up with TRBD1. The V gene's germline CDR1 is SEHNR and CDR2 FQNEAQ (reference sequence). With V trimmed by 5 bases and J by 10 bases, 4 bases remained unmatched. The length of the CDR3 is 11 residues. CDR3 sequence reads: CASSQDRVAFF. The CDR3 DNA sequence: TGTGCCAGCAGCCAAGACAGGGTAGCTTTCTTT.

This clone was seen a handful of times. V usage is TRBV6-5 and J usage is TRBJ2-1, with D possibly being TRBD1 (5 bases). Trimming shortened V by 0 bases and J by 6 bases, and 9 bases separated the two germline ends. Germline CDR1 reads MNHEY; CDR2 reads SVGAGI. The CDR3 contains 14 residues. This chain's CDR3 is CASSYSTGVNEQFF. Written as DNA, the CDR3 is TGTGCCAGCAGTTACTCAACAGGTGTCAATGAGCAGTTCTTC.

The V call is TRBV3-1 (or the pseudogene TRBV3-2), the J call TRBJ1-1, with 7 bases lining up with TRBD1. The germline V gene encodes CDR1 LGHDT and CDR2 YNNKEL (reference sequence). Unmatched junction bases numbered 8, after V lost 4 bases and J lost 3 bases. CDR3 length equals 15 residues. CDR3 in amino acids: CASSLMTGLDTEAFF. For the CDR3, the DNA is TGTGCCAGCAGCCTTATGACAGGGCTGGACACTGAAGCTTTCTTT.

As for this clone: The same CDR3 is also encoded by other DNA sequences in this sample. The chain is built from TRBV28 and TRBJ1-2; 10 positions agree with TRBD1. Germline loops: CDR1 MDHEN, CDR2 SYDVKM. Trimming cost V 6 bases and J 2 bases; bases outside gene matches: 3. CDR3 size: 14 residues. The CDR3 coding sequence is TGTGCCAGCAGATCGGGACAGGGGAACTATGGCTACACCTTC. It translates to CASRSGQGNYGYTF.

The chain is built from TRBV7-6 and TRBJ2-1, with 10 bases matching TRBD2. Trimming at V came to 5 bases and at J to 5 bases, leaving 9 bases not matched to a gene. CDR1 SGHVS and CDR2 FNYEAQ come from the germline V gene. The CDR3 runs 16 residues. CDR3 loop: CASSAQEGLANNEQFF. CDR3 DNA sequence: TGTGCCAGCAGCGCGCAAGAGGGACTAGCGAACAATGAGCAGTTCTTC.

This clone was seen a few times. The chain uses TRBV6-4 and TRBJ2-3, with 9 bases aligning to TRBD1. Per germline, CDR1 MRHNA and CDR2 SNTAGT. Trimming removed 2 bases from V and 7 bases from J; junction bases left unmatched: 7. The CDR3 has 15 residues. CDR3 nucleotides: TGTGCCAGCAGTGACGGGGAGGACAGGGGAAATACGCAGTATTTT. Its protein is CASSDGEDRGNTQYF.

The table lists this clone with a few counts. The chain couples TRBV4-2 to TRBJ1-4; tentatively, D is TRBD1 (6 bases). The CDR3 extends over 15 amino acids. Germline CDR1 reads LGHNA; CDR2 reads YNFKEQ. Trimming pared 0 bases from V and 5 bases from J, leaving 10 bases between. The CDR3 protein is CASSQDGQGNEKLFF. In DNA form, the CDR3 reads TGTGCCAGCAGCCAAGACGGCCAGGGGAATGAAAAACTGTTTTTT.